This T cell receptor (beta chain) comes out of a study of T cell clusters in autoimmune cytopenias. Background on the study: The median distinct TRB clonotype count was about 2,400 per sample, from a median around 50,000 reads. Study-level findings and limits: Primary autoimmune cytopenia patients appeared to lack physiological T cell clusters present in healthy donors. Functional roles of the in silico T cell clusters still await experimental validation.

Germline loops: CDR1 KGHSH, CDR2 LQKENI. The CDR3 runs 13 residues. TRB was amplified by touch-down multiplex PCR, primer pools A and B combined. TCRdb re-called the multiplex PCR reads; every CDR3 protein appears as one record, without DNA. This sample carries more than 4,500 distinct CDR3 sequences, with roughly 7.6% going to the ten biggest clones. Approximately 40,000 genome equivalents of blood DNA were amplified for TRB. This clonotype shows up as medium-sized by frequency. Antigen: not known. This chain links TRBV18 with TRBJ1-2; lacking DNA, the TRBD1 call made by TCRdb goes unchecked. The sequence came from a human donor with an autoimmune cytopenia or autoimmune hepatitis (not recorded which). Sample: peripheral blood. Here the CDR3 reads CASSLTGTHGYTF.